Each of the 13 T cell receptor beta chains below was sequenced from the same sample in a study of OX40 agonist ivuxolimab in advanced cancers. Sequencing used immunoSEQ multiplex PCR; TCRdb keeps in-frame clones, though not all of them. The table has tens of thousands of clones, more than 70% seen once; the top ten hold 0.45% to 0.6%. The sample consisted of CD4+ or CD8+ T cells sorted from blood, taken in a trial of the OX40 agonist ivuxolimab. These TCRs come from an adult with an advanced solid tumor such as melanoma, head and neck, liver or kidney cancer.

The chain has TRBV6-5 and TRBJ1-1; perhaps TRBD1 as D (5 bases). The CDR3 is 14 residues long. V was pared by 6 bases and J by 2 bases, with 13 bases between. CDR1 is MNHEY and CDR2 is SVGAGI in the germline V gene. For the CDR3, the DNA is TGTGCCAGCAGCGATGAGGGGTTCAACACTGAAGCTTTCTTT. Its translation: CASSDEGFNTEAFF.

The V gene is TRBV5-6, the J gene TRBJ2-1; weak D call: TRBD2 (5 bases). This CDR3 is 13 amino acids long. CDR1 is SGHDT, CDR2 YYEEEE, per germline. With 5 bases removed from V and 10 bases from J, the gap between germline ends came to 16 bases. The CDR3 region is CASSPEGLGEQFF. The CDR3 DNA follows: TGTGCCAGCAGTCCTGAGGGTTTAGGGGAGCAGTTCTTC.

The chain couples TRBV11-2 to TRBJ2-2; maybe TRBD1 (6 bases). Trimming removed 3 bases from V and 10 bases from J, with 18 bases in between. Germline assignment: CDR1 SGHAT and CDR2 FQNNGV. This CDR3 contains 15 residues. The CDR3: CASSLGRGQILELFF. In nucleotides, the CDR3 is TGTGCCAGCAGCTTGGGGAGAGGACAGATTTTGGAGCTGTTTTTT.

This chain joins TRBV7-2 and TRBJ2-5; tentatively, D is TRBD1 or TRBD2 (5 bases each). V lost 8 bases and J 1 base, leaving 11 bases between the germline ends. CDR3 length: 13 residues. Per germline, CDR1 SGHTA and CDR2 FQGNSA. The CDR3 coding sequence is TGTGCCAGCTCCCGGGGACCCCAAGAGACCCAGTACTTC. Encoded protein: CASSRGPQETQYF.

The J gene is TRBJ2-3, the V gene TRBV6-1; D is ambiguous. V was clipped by 7 bases and J by 1 base, with 12 bases between them. Looked up from germline, CDR1 is MNHNS and CDR2 is SASEGT. CDR3 size: 14 residues. The CDR3 loop is CASNENLGTDTQYF. The CDR3 DNA is TGTGCCAGCAACGAAAACCTGGGCACAGATACGCAGTATTTT.

The CDR3 DNA sequence: TGTGCCAGCAGCTTAGATCGGGGGAGCGCTTTCTTT. Encoded protein: CASSLDRGSAFF. The V and J genes are TRBV7-2 and TRBJ1-1; a weak D match, TRBD1 (5 bases). Germline lookup yields CDR1 SGHTA and CDR2 FQGNSA. Deletions cut 1 base from V and 11 bases from J, with 11 bases between. The CDR3 runs 12 residues.

The chain uses TRBV5-8 and TRBJ1-2; D is possibly TRBD1 (6 bases). V gave up 5 bases and J gave up 3 bases, with 11 bases separating them. The germline CDR1 and CDR2 sequences are SGHTS and YDEGEE. The CDR3 sequence is 13 residues long. CDR3 DNA sequence: TGTGCCAGCAGGACGTCAGGGGACTATGGCTACACCTTC. Translated: CASRTSGDYGYTF.

The chain carries TRBV5-4 and TRBJ2-3; TRBD1 agrees at 7 bases. This CDR3 region has 13 residues. V lost 7 bases and J lost 2; bases outside the gene matches: 4. CDR1 is SGHNT and CDR2 is YYREEE in the germline V gene (reference sequence). CDR3 protein: CASRDRSTDTQYF. Here the CDR3 DNA reads TGTGCCAGCCGGGACAGATCCACAGATACGCAGTATTTT.

This rearrangement joins TRBV14 to TRBJ2-7, with 7 bases lining up with TRBD1. The CDR3 extends over 16 amino acids. Germline V gene data show CDR1 as SGHDN and CDR2 as FVKESK. With V trimmed by 3 bases and J by 3 bases, 11 bases remained unmatched. The CDR3 DNA sequence: TGTGCCAGCAGCCATTACAGGGGCAGGAGCCACTACGAGCAGTACTTC. Its translation is CASSHYRGRSHYEQYF.

The chain employs TRBV7-3 and TRBJ1-2, with D tentatively TRBD1 (6 bases). This CDR3 contains 13 residues. V was shortened by 2 bases and J by 2 bases, with 6 bases between the two germline ends. Germline V gene sequence: CDR1 SGHTA, CDR2 FQGTGA. CDR3 region: CASSLGQNYGYTF. As DNA, the CDR3 is TGTGCCAGCAGCTTAGGACAGAACTATGGCTACACCTTC.

This clone was picked up a small number of times. The V and J genes are TRBV10-3 and TRBJ1-1; D not resolved. V was clipped by 3 bases and J by 5 bases, with 16 bases between them. The CDR3 is 15 residues long. The germline gives CDR1 ENHRY, CDR2 SYGVKD. CDR3 residues: CAISDWEATGTEAFF. CDR3 sequence (DNA): TGTGCCATCAGTGATTGGGAGGCGACGGGAACTGAAGCTTTCTTT.

The V call is TRBV2, the J call TRBJ1-1; no clear D. The CDR3 length is 14 residues. Trimming pared 3 bases from V and 4 bases from J, leaving 12 bases between. CDR1 and CDR2 from the germline V gene are SNHLY and FYNNEI. This chain's CDR3 is CASSELRAGTEAFF. The CDR3 nucleotides are TGTGCCAGCAGTGAGCTCCGGGCGGGCACTGAAGCTTTCTTT.

The V gene is TRBV7-2, the J gene TRBJ2-2; D possibly corresponds to TRBD1 (5 bases). V lost 2 bases, J lost 5 bases, and 12 bases lay in between. Germline V gene data show CDR1 as SGHTA and CDR2 as FQGNSA. This CDR3 has 15 residues. CDR3 residues: CASSLKTRATGELFF. CDR3 nucleotide sequence: TGTGCCAGCAGCTTAAAAACCAGGGCTACCGGGGAGCTGTTTTTT.